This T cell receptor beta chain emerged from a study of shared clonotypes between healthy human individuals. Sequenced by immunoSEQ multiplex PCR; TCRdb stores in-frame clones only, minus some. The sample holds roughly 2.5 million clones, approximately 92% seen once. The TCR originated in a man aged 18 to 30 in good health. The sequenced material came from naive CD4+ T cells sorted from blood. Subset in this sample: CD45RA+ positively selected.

CDR3: CASSLLGEGYQETQYF. The CDR3 coding sequence is TGTGCCAGCAGTTTACTGGGGGAGGGGTACCAAGAGACCCAGTACTTC. This sequence joins TRBV27 and TRBJ2-5; TRBD2 matches at 7 bases. The CDR3 has 16 amino acids. V lost 2 bases and J lost 0; bases outside the gene matches: 6. Germline V lookup: CDR1 MNHEY, CDR2 SMNVEV (reference sequence).